Below are 13 T cell receptor beta chains sequenced from a single sample in a study of pediatric ulcerative colitis. During colonoscopy, one to two rectal pinch biopsies were collected. Sequencing was performed with immunoSEQ multiplex PCR; in TCRdb, only in-frame clones are kept and a portion is missing. The repertoire has 17,000 or so clones, 74% of them found once; the top ten carry around 3.7%. Specimen: gut tissue. All receptors derive from a girl between 5 and 17 years old with moderate ulcerative colitis.

V is TRBV6-6 and J is TRBJ2-3, with 11 nucleotides matching TRBD2. CDR3 length: 16 residues. Trimming cost V 7 bases and J 3 bases; bases outside gene matches: 9. The germline gives CDR1 MNHNY, CDR2 SVGAGI (reference sequence). CDR3 DNA: TGTGCCAGCAAAAGCCGGCCTAGCGGGGGGACAGATACGCAGTATTTT. The encoded protein is CASKSRPSGGTDTQYF.

V usage is TRBV28 and J usage is TRBJ1-1; D is unclear. The germline V gene encodes CDR1 MDHEN and CDR2 SYDVKM. The V end was cut by 3 bases, the J end by 2 bases, with 7 bases between. CDR3 length: 13 amino acids. The CDR3 nucleotides read TGTGCCAGCAGTTTCATAAGAAACACTGAAGCTTTCTTT. Amino acid sequence: CASSFIRNTEAFF.

This clone was observed once. J is TRBJ2-1 and V is TRBV11-2; D is undetermined. CDR3 length: 11 amino acids. The ends were cut back, 1 base at V and 6 bases at J, with 1 base in the middle. Germline V CDR1 and CDR2: SGHAT, FQNNGV. CDR3 nucleotide sequence: TGTGCCAGCAGCTTAGCCAATGAGCAGTTCTTC. As protein: CASSLANEQFF.

This chain joins TRBV28 and TRBJ1-2, with 11 bases lining up with TRBD1. CDR3 size: 14 residues. The germline V gene encodes CDR1 MDHEN and CDR2 SYDVKM. V trimming: 8 bases; J trimming: 7 bases; junction bases outside the gene matches: 9. The CDR3 reads CASYPGQGAIGYTF. The CDR3 nucleotides are TGTGCCAGCTACCCCGGACAGGGGGCGATTGGCTACACCTTC.

The CDR3 nucleotides are TGTGCCAGCAACGCAGACCGATCCTACGAGCAGTACTTC. Encoded protein: CASNADRSYEQYF. J is TRBJ2-7 and V is TRBV6-5; D unresolved. V lost 7 bases and J lost 1, with 11 bases in between. This CDR3 is 13 amino acids long. The germline CDR1 and CDR2 sequences are MNHEY and SVGAGI.

The chain carries TRBV5-3 and TRBJ2-1; 9 bases are shared with TRBD2. TRBV5-3 is identified as an open reading frame with a role that is uncertain. The CDR3 consists of 19 residues. V lost 3 bases, J lost 9 bases, and 22 bases stayed unmatched. The CDR3 is CARSSCQAGGHEVKGEQFF. Here the CDR3 DNA reads TGTGCCAGAAGCTCTTGCCAAGCGGGGGGCCATGAGGTTAAGGGTGAGCAGTTCTTC.

The rearrangement joins TRBV6-1 to TRBJ2-3; perhaps TRBD2 as D (5 bases). V was trimmed by 2 bases and J by 2 bases, leaving 8 bases between them. The germline V gene has CDR1 MNHNS and CDR2 SASEGT. CDR3 size: 14 residues. Here the CDR3 DNA reads TGTGCCAGCAGTGAATGGGGAGCCACAGATACGCAGTATTTT. Translated, it gives CASSEWGATDTQYF.

V usage is TRBV5-1 and J usage is TRBJ2-5; a weak D match, TRBD2 (6 bases). Germline V gene data show CDR1 as SGHRS and CDR2 as YFSETQ. The V and J ends lost 3 bases and 1 base respectively, with 16 bases between them. The CDR3 sequence is 16 residues long. The CDR3 sequence: CASSWYGGTRQETQYF. As DNA, the CDR3 is TGCGCCAGCAGCTGGTACGGGGGAACCCGCCAAGAGACCCAGTACTTC.

This clone was picked up a small number of times. J is TRBJ1-1 and V is TRBV28, with 10 positions matching TRBD1. Germline V gives CDR1 MDHEN, CDR2 SYDVKM. This CDR3 comprises 14 residues. V shed 11 bases and J 1 base; nucleotides not matched to a gene: 7. In nucleotides, the CDR3 is TGTGCCGTCCGGACAGGGGGAGGGAACACTGAAGCTTTCTTT. It translates to CAVRTGGGNTEAFF.

This chain connects TRBV4-1 to TRBJ2-2; 9 bases fit TRBD2. Trimming removed 6 bases from V and 1 base from J; junction bases left unmatched: 6. Germline V gives CDR1 MGHRA, CDR2 YSYEKL. There are 16 residues in the CDR3. CDR3 coding DNA: TGCGCCAGCAGGGCTTTAGCGGGGGAGAACACCGGGGAGCTGTTTTTT. It is translated as CASRALAGENTGELFF.

The rearrangement uses TRBV18 and TRBJ2-1; possibly TRBD1 for D (6 bases). Germline values: CDR1 KGHSH, CDR2 LQKENI. There are 15 residues in the CDR3. V dropped 6 bases and J dropped 15 bases, with 27 bases sitting between them. The CDR3 spells CASSPSDSRVNEGFF. The CDR3 bases are TGTGCCAGCTCCCCTTCGGACAGCAGGGTCAATGAGGGGTTCTTC.

A few counts support this clone. The genes are TRBV2 and TRBJ2-1, with D possibly matching TRBD2 (7 bases). Germline-derived CDR1 and CDR2 are SNHLY and FYNNEI. Trimming removed 8 bases from V and 15 bases from J, with 20 bases in between. The CDR3 length is 12 residues. The CDR3 DNA reads TGTGCCAGCGCCGGCGGGGGCCTCACGGGGTTCTTC. Its protein is CASAGGGLTGFF.

This clone is large (0.1 to 1%) by share. The chain links TRBV10-2 to TRBJ1-2; a possible D gene is TRBD1 (6 bases). Germline assignment: CDR1 WSHSY and CDR2 SAAADI. Trimming left V 4 bases short and J 1 base short, with 13 bases between. This CDR3 spans 15 amino acids. The CDR3 DNA is TGCGCCAGCAGTGCCCCGAGGACAGTTAACTATGGCTACACCTTC. It translates to CASSAPRTVNYGYTF.